These 15 T cell receptor beta chains originate from one sample sequenced in a study of blood T cell repertoires in COVID-19. TCRdb keeps only in-frame clones here, not all; method: immunoSEQ multiplex PCR. The sample has 130,000 to 150,000 clones, 88% seen once. The specimen sequenced was peripheral blood. All receptors derive from a man between 65 and 80 years old with acute or convalescent COVID-19.

The chain links TRBV6-5 to TRBJ1-2; a possible D gene is TRBD1 (6 bases). CDR1 MNHEY and CDR2 SVGAGI come from the germline V gene. The ends were cut back, 4 bases at V and 0 bases at J, with 15 bases in the middle. The CDR3 has 16 amino acids. The CDR3 region has the DNA TGTGCCAGCAGTTCGGATTTAGGGGACACTAACTATGGCTACACCTTC. It encodes CASSSDLGDTNYGYTF.

The genes are TRBV7-9 and TRBJ1-1; the D is unclear. The germline V gene encodes CDR1 SEHNR and CDR2 FQNEAQ (reference sequence). The CDR3 sequence is 14 residues long. The V end was cut by 6 bases, the J end by 0 bases, with 11 bases between. In DNA form, the CDR3 reads TGTGCCAGCAGGGGCTCTGCTATGAACACTGAAGCTTTCTTT. This encodes CASRGSAMNTEAFF.

The chain joins TRBV5-1 to TRBJ1-2, with a tentative D call TRBD1 (6 bases). Germline V gives CDR1 SGHRS, CDR2 YFSETQ. The length of the CDR3 is 14 residues. Trimming pared 1 base from V and 2 bases from J, leaving 9 bases between. This CDR3 is CASSLYQGNYGYTF. In DNA, the CDR3 is TGCGCCAGCAGCTTGTATCAGGGGAACTATGGCTACACCTTC.

This clone showed up just a few times. The chain couples TRBV5-1 to TRBJ2-2; 8 bases are shared with TRBD1. Per germline, CDR1 SGHRS and CDR2 YFSETQ. After removal of 2 bases from V and 4 bases from J, the junction contained 4 bases not matched to a gene. This CDR3 has 15 residues. The CDR3 reads CASSFLDRATGELFF. CDR3 sequence (DNA): TGCGCCAGCAGCTTCCTGGACAGGGCCACCGGGGAGCTGTTTTTT.

The chain employs TRBV30 and TRBJ2-2, with 10 positions matching TRBD2. The CDR3 is 14 residues long. The J segment lost 5 bases and the V segment lost 0 bases, leaving 0 bases of the junction unmatched. The germline gives CDR1 GTSNPN, CDR2 SVGIG (reference sequence). The CDR3 sequence: CAWSVAGGTGELFF. CDR3 bases: TGTGCCTGGAGTGTAGCGGGAGGGACCGGGGAGCTGTTTTTT.

The chain combines TRBV18 with TRBJ2-7; D may be TRBD2 (6 bases). Trimming removed 3 bases at V and 3 bases at J, with 15 bases between. Germline V gene sequence: CDR1 KGHSH, CDR2 LQKENI. The CDR3 spans 15 residues. The CDR3 region has the DNA TGTGCCAGCTCACCCCCGTCATTGGGAGGCTACGAGCAGTACTTC. It yields the protein CASSPPSLGGYEQYF.

The sample holds one count of this clone. The gene calls are TRBV5-6 and TRBJ2-6; TRBD1 agrees at 8 bases. This CDR3 contains 15 residues. The trim removed 3 bases at V and 1 base at J, leaving 0 bases unmatched. The V gene's germline CDR1 is SGHDT and CDR2 YYEEEE. The DNA for the CDR3 is TGTGCCAGCAGCTGGACAGGGTCTGGGGCCAACGTCCTGACTTTC. Translation: CASSWTGSGANVLTF.

The rearrangement joins TRBV25-1 to TRBJ2-3; 10 bases match TRBD2. CDR1 and CDR2 (germline): MGHDK, SYGVNS. Trimming at V came to 6 bases and at J to 2 bases, leaving 5 bases not matched to a gene. This CDR3 region has 15 residues. The CDR3 DNA reads TGTGCCAGCAGCACGGGACTAGCGTTCACAGATACGCAGTATTTT. Translated: CASSTGLAFTDTQYF.

V gene TRBV5-1 combines with J gene TRBJ1-4; no clear D gene. This CDR3 comprises 14 residues. V lost 2 bases, J lost 0 bases, and 5 bases lay in between. Germline lookup yields CDR1 SGHRS and CDR2 YFSETQ. CDR3 sequence: CASSLAATNEKLFF. CDR3 in DNA: TGCGCCAGCAGCTTAGCCGCAACTAATGAAAAACTGTTTTTT.

The chain is built from TRBV28 and TRBJ2-1; no definite D call. CDR3 length: 15 amino acids. Germline-derived CDR1 and CDR2 are MDHEN and SYDVKM. Trimming removed 4 bases at V and 0 bases at J, with 10 bases between. The CDR3 bases are TGTGCCAGCAGTTCCGGCGGTCCCTCCTACAATGAGCAGTTCTTC. It is translated as CASSSGGPSYNEQFF.

The chain couples TRBV20-1 to TRBJ2-3; D remains ambiguous. The CDR3 runs to 11 residues. CDR1 is DFQATT, CDR2 SNEGSKA, per germline (reference sequence). Trimming took 5 bases from V and 6 from J, leaving 9 bases between them. The CDR3 loop is CSAHKWDTQYF. DNA of the CDR3: TGCAGTGCTCACAAGTGGGATACGCAGTATTTT.

V is TRBV28 and J is TRBJ1-2; 9 bases are a match to TRBD1. The junction had 7 bases not matched to a gene; V was cut back by 5 bases and J by 6 bases. Germline CDR1 and CDR2: MDHEN and SYDVKM. This CDR3 spans 14 amino acids. CDR3 sequence: CASSTGQGLDGYTF. CDR3 coding DNA: TGTGCCAGCAGTACGGGACAGGGTTTGGATGGCTACACCTTC.

V is TRBV10-1 and J is TRBJ2-7; 11 bases map to TRBD1. Germline V gives CDR1 WNHNN, CDR2 SYGVQD (reference sequence). The CDR3 is made up of 14 amino acids. The junction had 2 bases not matched to a gene; V was cut back by 2 bases and J by 5 bases. CDR3 amino acids: CASSETGQGDEQYF. The CDR3, as DNA: TGCGCCAGCAGTGAGACGGGACAGGGGGACGAGCAGTACTTC.

The chain is built from TRBV6-1 and TRBJ1-3; D is ambiguous. V lost 0 bases and J 9 bases, leaving 6 bases between the germline ends. The germline CDR1 and CDR2 sequences are MNHNS and SASEGT. There are 12 residues in the CDR3. The CDR3 reads CASSEAAGTIYF. As DNA, the CDR3 is TGTGCCAGCAGTGAAGCGGCGGGCACCATATATTTT.

The gene calls are TRBV5-4 and TRBJ1-1; TRBD1 is a possible D gene (5 bases). Between the trimmed V and J ends, which lost 10 bases and 3 bases, there was a span of 16 bases. Germline V gene data show CDR1 as SGHNT and CDR2 as YYREEE (reference sequence). The CDR3 sequence is 13 residues long. The chain's CDR3 is CAFHRQTDTEAFF. The DNA of the CDR3 is TGTGCCTTTCACCGACAGACGGACACTGAAGCTTTCTTT.